The 13 T cell receptor beta chains below were found in one sample sequenced in a study of Ad26.COV2.S vaccination and SARS-CoV-2 variants. Clones were sequenced by immunoSEQ multiplex PCR, and TCRdb holds only the in-frame ones, with some missing. Seen here are some 480,000 clones, approximately 90% observed once, and the top ten hold 9.5% to 15%. The treatment denotes: around 19 received Ad26.COV2.S at low or high dose, single or two shots; several received placebo; per-sample allocation not given. Sampling was done on day 63 after the first vaccine or placebo injection. The source was peripheral blood, collected in a trial of Ad26.COV2.S vaccine versus placebo. Receptors were obtained from a person aged 18-65 years who received the Ad26.COV2.S COVID-19 vaccine or a placebo.

CDR3 residues: CASRSFQQGGSPLHF. The CDR3 DNA reads as TGTGCCAGCCGTTCTTTTCAACAGGGTGGTTCACCCCTCCACTTT. This chain connects TRBV6-5 to TRBJ1-6, with D possibly being TRBD1 (6 bases). V lost 8 bases to trimming and J lost 9 bases, with 20 bases between them. The length of the CDR3 is 15 residues. Germline V gene data show CDR1 as MNHEY and CDR2 as SVGAGI.

The chain combines TRBV7-9 with TRBJ2-2; D call uncertain. The CDR3 contains 13 residues. Germline CDR1 reads SEHNR; CDR2 reads FQNEAQ (reference sequence). Trimming removed 0 bases at V and 6 bases at J, with 5 bases between. The CDR3 nucleotides are TGTGCCAGCAGCTTAGCTTTAGCCGGGGAGCTGTTTTTT. Protein product: CASSLALAGELFF. Full variable domain (rest looked up from reference TRBV7-9 and TRBJ2-2): DTGVSQNPRHKITKRGQNVTFRCDPISEHNRLYWYRQTLGQGPEFLTYFQNEAQLEKSRLLSDRFSAERPKGSFSTLEIQRTEQGDSAMYLCASSLALAGELFFGEGSRLTVL.

This rearrangement joins TRBV7-2 to TRBJ1-2; TRBD1 aligns across 8 bases. Trimming at V came to 4 bases and at J to 3 bases, leaving 7 bases not matched to a gene. The CDR3 has 15 residues. The germline V gene has CDR1 SGHTA and CDR2 FQGNSA. The CDR3 loop reads CASSSLDRVYYGYTF. The CDR3 DNA reads TGTGCCAGCAGCTCCCTGGACAGGGTTTACTATGGCTACACCTTC.

A note on this clone: Other DNA sequences in the same sample also yield this CDR3. Written as DNA, the CDR3 is TGTGCCAGCAGTTTCTCCGAGAACACTGAAGCTTTCTTT. Translation gives CASSFSENTEAFF. The V call is TRBV27, the J call TRBJ1-1; D call uncertain. CDR1 is MNHEY and CDR2 is SMNVEV in the germline V gene (reference sequence). This CDR3 is 13 amino acids long. V was trimmed by 3 bases and J by 1 base, leaving 6 bases between them.

There are a few counts of this clone. This chain connects TRBV30 to TRBJ2-1; 15 bases line up with TRBD2. With V trimmed by 3 bases and J by 0 bases, 12 bases remained unmatched. Germline CDR1 GTSNPN, CDR2 SVGIG (reference sequence). The CDR3 has 20 residues. CDR3 in DNA: TGTGCCTGGAGCGTCCCGGGACTAGCGGGAGGCCAAGTCTCCTACAATGAGCAGTTCTTC. The encoded protein is CAWSVPGLAGGQVSYNEQFF.

The J gene is TRBJ2-7, the V gene TRBV5-8; D is undetermined. Deletions cut 1 base from V and 2 bases from J, with 7 bases between. Germline V lookup: CDR1 SGHTS, CDR2 YDEGEE. There are 13 residues in the CDR3. The CDR3 coding sequence is TGTGCCAGCAGCTTGAGACCGACCTACGAGCAGTACTTC. Encoded protein: CASSLRPTYEQYF.

The chain recombines TRBV5-1 with TRBJ2-1, with D perhaps TRBD2 (5 bases). The ends were cut back, 0 bases at V and 1 base at J, with 11 bases in the middle. This CDR3 contains 16 residues. Germline V gene data show CDR1 as SGHRS and CDR2 as YFSETQ. The DNA of the CDR3 is TGCGCCAGCAGCTTGGGGAGCGGTGCGTCCTACAATGAGCAGTTCTTC. Encoded protein: CASSLGSGASYNEQFF.

The rearrangement links TRBV7-2 to TRBJ2-5; 7 nucleotides align to TRBD1. This CDR3 has 15 residues. J was trimmed by 2 bases and V by 4 bases; bases with no gene match: 7. Germline loops: CDR1 SGHTA, CDR2 FQGNSA. Written as DNA, the CDR3 is TGTGCCAGCAGCTACCGGGACAGCAAGCAAGAGACCCAGTACTTC. Its protein is CASSYRDSKQETQYF.

This chain joins TRBV28 and TRBJ1-5; D not resolved. V gave up 5 bases and J gave up 1 base, with 15 bases separating them. The CDR3 totals 16 residues. Germline-derived CDR1 and CDR2 are MDHEN and SYDVKM. The CDR3: CASSRSHAASNQPQHF. The CDR3 DNA is TGTGCCAGCAGTCGCTCACATGCAGCGAGCAATCAGCCCCAGCATTTT.

This clone has a single count. Here the CDR3 reads CASSIFRGEPQHF. The CDR3 nucleotides read TGTGCCAGTAGTATCTTTAGGGGCGAACCCCAGCATTTT. The V and J genes are TRBV19 and TRBJ1-5, with a tentative D call TRBD1 (5 bases). With 3 bases removed from V and 10 bases from J, the gap between germline ends came to 13 bases. Per the germline V gene, CDR1 is LNHDA and CDR2 is SQIVND (reference sequence). This CDR3 has 13 residues.

The rearrangement joins TRBV7-2 to TRBJ2-3; 10 nucleotides agree with TRBD2. The trim removed 5 bases at V and 7 bases at J, leaving 12 bases unmatched. The CDR3 has 16 amino acids. Per the germline V gene, CDR1 is SGHTA and CDR2 is FQGNSA. The CDR3 reads CASSPVASGSGNTQYF. The CDR3 DNA reads TGTGCCAGCAGCCCCGTCGCTAGCGGGAGTGGGAATACGCAGTATTTT.

This chain connects TRBV10-3 to TRBJ1-1, with a tentative D call TRBD1 (6 bases). V shed 11 bases and J shed 0 bases, with 16 bases lying between them. Germline V gene data show CDR1 as ENHRY and CDR2 as SYGVKD. The CDR3 has 14 amino acids. CDR3 sequence reads: CAAQEAGVNTEAFF. The CDR3 DNA sequence: TGTGCCGCCCAAGAGGCAGGGGTGAACACTGAAGCTTTCTTT.

The chain employs TRBV7-2 and TRBJ2-3; 10 bases align to TRBD2. Germline-derived CDR1 and CDR2 are SGHTA and FQGNSA. V dropped 5 bases and J dropped 10; count of bases not matched to a gene: 9. The CDR3 runs to 14 residues. In DNA form, the CDR3 reads TGTGCCAGCAGCCGTGGACTAGCGGAAGGAGCGCAGTATTTT. This gives the protein CASSRGLAEGAQYF.